This T cell receptor (beta chain) derives from a study of blood T cells in healthy people across ages. General observations from the study: PBMCs went unsorted, and a conclusive naive versus antigen-experienced comparison was therefore prevented.

About this clonotype: Its antigen remains unidentified.

PBMCs numbering at least 6 million were isolated per sample. Combining a sample-barcoded 5' primer with a J-beta primer mix, a second PCR ran for about 7 to 11 cycles. Each of the cDNA molecules was tagged by a template-switch adaptor with 12 random nucleotides. Each CDR3 protein gets one entry after TCRdb re-called the 5' RACE reads with MiXCR. The table records over 1,200,000 distinct CDR3 sequences, around 59% of them present only once. The V gene's germline CDR1 is SQVTM and CDR2 ANQGSEA. The CDR3 totals 14 residues. V was cut by 2 bases and J by 0 bases, with 10 bases left in between. This receptor was obtained from a man aged 18 to 29 in good health. V and J are TRBV29-1 and TRBJ1-1; D call uncertain. Sequencing was done on a sample of blood. The CDR3 DNA reads TGCAGCGTTGAAAAATCGGGCGTGAACACTGAAGCTTTCTTT. Its protein product is CSVEKSGVNTEAFF.